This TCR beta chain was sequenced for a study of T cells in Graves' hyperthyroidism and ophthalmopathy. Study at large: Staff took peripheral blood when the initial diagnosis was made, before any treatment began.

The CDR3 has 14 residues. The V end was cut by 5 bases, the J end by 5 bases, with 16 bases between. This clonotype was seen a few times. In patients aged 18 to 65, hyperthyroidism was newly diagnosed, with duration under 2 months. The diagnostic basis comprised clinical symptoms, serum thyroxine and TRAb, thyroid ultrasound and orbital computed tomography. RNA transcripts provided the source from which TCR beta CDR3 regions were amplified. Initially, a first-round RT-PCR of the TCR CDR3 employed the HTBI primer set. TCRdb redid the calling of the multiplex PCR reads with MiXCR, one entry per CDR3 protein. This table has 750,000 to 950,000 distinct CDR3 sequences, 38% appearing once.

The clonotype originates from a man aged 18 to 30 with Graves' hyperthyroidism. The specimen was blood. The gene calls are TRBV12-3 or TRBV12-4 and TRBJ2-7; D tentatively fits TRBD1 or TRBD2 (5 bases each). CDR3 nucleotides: TGTGCCAGCAGTCCCCCAGGGACGGGCCACGAGCAGTACTTC. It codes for CASSPPGTGHEQYF.